This is a list of T cell receptor beta chains from one sample in a study of blood T cell repertoires in COVID-19. Clones were read by immunoSEQ multiplex PCR, and TCRdb kept only the in-frame ones, dropping some. The sample includes over 35,000 clones, about 77% of them seen just once. Sequencing input: peripheral blood. These receptors were collected from a man in his 60s with acute or convalescent COVID-19. Both conserved end residues are part of each CDR3. D genes are given only for firm matches. Only some rows state a clone size, as once, few, many or a class for expanded clones.

clone size | D gene | J gene | V gene | CDR3 protein | CDR3 DNA
few | TRBD1 | TRBJ2-7 | TRBV18 | CASSRGQHYEQYF | TGTGCCAGCTCACGGGGACAGCACTACGAGCAGTACTTC
. | TRBD1 | TRBJ1-5 | TRBV9 | CASSVATGEHQPQHF | TGTGCCAGCAGCGTAGCTACAGGGGAGCATCAGCCCCAGCATTTT
few | TRBD2 | TRBJ2-7 | TRBV18 | CASSLAGFDYEQYF | TGTGCCAGCTCACTAGCGGGATTTGACTACGAGCAGTACTTC
. | . | TRBJ2-5 | TRBV7-2 | CASSLAAHQETQYF | TGTGCCAGCAGCTTAGCAGCACACCAAGAGACCCAGTACTTC
. | TRBD2 | TRBJ2-5 | TRBV27 | CASSLRGVTSGRARETQYF | TGTGCCAGCAGTTTAAGAGGGGTGACTAGCGGGAGGGCCCGAGAGACCCAGTACTTC
few | . | TRBJ1-4 | TRBV5-4 | CASSLSRDGSEKLFF | TGTGCCAGCAGTCTCTCCCGGGACGGGAGTGAAAAACTGTTTTTT
. | TRBD1 | TRBJ1-2 | TRBV7-9 | CASSPGQGLSGYTF | TGTGCCAGCAGCCCCGGACAGGGGCTTAGTGGCTACACCTTC
. | . | TRBJ1-1 | TRBV4-2 | CASSQEGGTPGTEAFF | TGTGCCAGCAGCCAAGAGGGCGGGACCCCGGGGACTGAAGCTTTCTTT
once | . | TRBJ1-2 | TRBV10-3 | CAISESLGYTF | TGTGCCATCAGTGAGTCTCTTGGCTACACCTTC
. | TRBD1 | TRBJ2-6 | TRBV3-1/TRBV3-2 | CASSPRGGTGANVLTF | TGTGCCAGCAGCCCGAGAGGGGGCACTGGGGCCAACGTCCTGACTTTC
. | TRBD2 | TRBJ2-2 | TRBV19 | CASGTSGSPGELFF | TGTGCCAGTGGGACTAGCGGGAGTCCCGGGGAGCTGTTTTTT
. | TRBD2 | TRBJ2-7 | TRBV25-1 | CASSGGLAGGSRLQYF | TGTGCCAGCAGTGGGGGACTAGCGGGAGGCTCTAGATTGCAGTACTTC
. | TRBD2 | TRBJ2-5 | TRBV7-2 | CASSPGLAGNQETQYF | TGTGCCAGCAGCCCCGGACTAGCTGGGAACCAAGAGACCCAGTACTTC
. | . | TRBJ2-7 | TRBV5-1 | CASSLQGLAVNPSSYEQYF | TGCGCCAGCAGCTTGCAGGGGCTAGCGGTAAACCCTAGCTCCTACGAGCAGTACTTC
. | . | TRBJ2-7 | TRBV28 | CASRETYEQYF | TGTGCCAGCAGAGAGACCTACGAGCAGTACTTC
once | . | TRBJ2-7 | TRBV5-6 | CASSLALVLNEQYF | TGTGCCAGCAGCTTGGCGTTAGTGCTGAACGAGCAGTACTTC
. | TRBD1 | TRBJ2-5 | TRBV7-9 | CASSSQGATETQYF | TGTGCCAGCAGCTCACAGGGGGCCACAGAGACCCAGTACTTC
. | TRBD2 | TRBJ2-3 | TRBV6-5 | CASSLAGSGSDTQYF | TGTGCCAGCTCCCTAGCGGGATCCGGGTCAGATACGCAGTATTTT
. | . | TRBJ1-5 | TRBV6-1 | CASSEAGEGNQPQHF | TGTGCCAGCAGTGAAGCAGGGGAGGGCAATCAGCCCCAGCATTTT
. | . | TRBJ2-5 | TRBV6-6 | CASSYSNRPYQETQYF | TGTGCCAGCAGTTATTCAAACAGGCCTTACCAAGAGACCCAGTACTTC
few | TRBD2 | TRBJ2-7 | TRBV5-4 | CASSFGLAGEKQYF | TGTGCCAGCAGCTTTGGACTAGCGGGAGAGAAGCAGTACTTC
once | . | TRBJ1-1 | TRBV12-3/TRBV12-4 | CASSFGIEAFF | TGTGCCAGCAGTTTCGGTATTGAAGCTTTCTTT
few | . | TRBJ1-1 | TRBV7-8 | CASSLAQPGAEAFF | TGTGCCAGCAGCTTAGCGCAACCCGGGGCTGAAGCTTTCTTT
. | TRBD2 | TRBJ2-5 | TRBV11-2 | CASSSGLAQQETQYF | TGTGCCAGCAGCTCCGGACTAGCGCAACAAGAGACCCAGTACTTC
. | TRBD2 | TRBJ2-1 | TRBV4-1 | CASRSSSGNFNEQFF | TGCGCCAGCAGATCCTCTAGCGGAAATTTCAATGAGCAGTTCTTC
. | TRBD2 | TRBJ2-2 | TRBV5-1 | CASSSREGNTGELFF | TGCGCCAGCAGTTCGCGGGAGGGGAACACCGGGGAGCTGTTTTTT
. | . | TRBJ2-7 | TRBV11-2 | CASSLTIFAYEQYF | TGTGCCAGCAGCTTAACAATCTTCGCCTACGAGCAGTACTTC
. | . | TRBJ1-1 | TRBV14 | CASSRGKNTEAFF | TGTGCCAGCAGCCGAGGAAAGAACACTGAAGCTTTCTTT
. | . | TRBJ1-5 | TRBV5-1 | CASSLVARADQPQHF | TGCGCCAGCAGCTTGGTGGCGAGGGCGGATCAGCCCCAGCATTTT
once | . | TRBJ2-2 | TRBV19 | CASSIGRRGTGELFF | TGTGCCAGTAGTATAGGCAGGCGGGGCACCGGGGAGCTGTTTTTT
. | TRBD1 | TRBJ2-5 | TRBV7-2 | CASSFSGGGETQYF | TGTGCCAGCAGCTTTTCAGGGGGCGGAGAGACCCAGTACTTC
. | TRBD1 | TRBJ2-3 | TRBV24-1 | CATSDTSPGQGLDTQYF | TGTGCCACCAGTGATACCTCACCGGGACAGGGACTCGATACGCAGTATTTT
. | TRBD1 | TRBJ1-6 | TRBV6-5 | CASSYSGGPNSPLHF | TGTGCCAGCAGTTACTCAGGGGGCCCTAATTCACCCCTCCACTTT
. | TRBD1 | TRBJ2-3 | TRBV6-5 | CASSRDSGTDTQYF | TGTGCCAGCAGTCGGGACAGCGGCACAGATACGCAGTATTTT
few | . | TRBJ2-2 | TRBV5-1 | CASSFSDGELFF | TGCGCCAGCAGCTTTTCAGATGGGGAGCTGTTTTTT
few | . | TRBJ2-7 | TRBV7-9 | CASSYRYEQYF | TGTGCCAGCAGCTACCGGTACGAGCAGTACTTC
. | TRBD2 | TRBJ2-1 | TRBV7-2 | CASSLLAGGGNEQFF | TGTGCCAGCAGCTTACTAGCGGGGGGGGGCAATGAGCAGTTCTTC
. | TRBD1 | TRBJ2-7 | TRBV7-6 | CASSQEVGTAAYEQYF | TGTGCCAGCAGCCAAGAAGTTGGGACAGCAGCCTACGAGCAGTACTTC
once | TRBD1 | TRBJ1-1 | TRBV27 | CASSLQGDRLTEAFF | TGTGCCAGCAGTTTGCAGGGGGACAGGTTAACTGAAGCTTTCTTT
. | TRBD1 | TRBJ1-1 | TRBV5-1 | CASSLQGANTEAFF | TGCGCCAGCAGCTTGCAGGGGGCCAACACTGAAGCTTTCTTT
. | TRBD2 | TRBJ2-2 | TRBV7-9 | CASSSGLAGPNTGELFF | TGTGCCAGCAGCTCCGGACTAGCGGGCCCGAACACCGGGGAGCTGTTTTTT
. | . | TRBJ2-7 | TRBV11-3 | CASSLGEVYEQYF | TGTGCCAGCAGCTTAGGGGAGGTCTACGAGCAGTACTTC
. | . | TRBJ1-4 | TRBV5-8 | CASSQPGIRVNEKLFF | TGTGCCAGCAGCCAACCCGGGATTCGAGTTAATGAAAAACTGTTTTTT
. | TRBD2 | TRBJ2-1 | TRBV28 | CASSSGSEYYNEQFF | TGTGCCAGCAGTAGCGGGAGCGAGTACTACAATGAGCAGTTCTTC